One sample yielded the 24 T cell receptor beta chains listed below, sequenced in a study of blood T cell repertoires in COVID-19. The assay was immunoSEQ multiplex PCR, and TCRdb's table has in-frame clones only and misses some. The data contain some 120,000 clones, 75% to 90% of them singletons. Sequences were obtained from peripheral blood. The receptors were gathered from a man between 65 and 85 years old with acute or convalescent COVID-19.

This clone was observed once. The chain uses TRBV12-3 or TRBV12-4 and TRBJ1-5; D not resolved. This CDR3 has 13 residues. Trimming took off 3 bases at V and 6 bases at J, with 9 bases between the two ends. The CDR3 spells CASSFRPGQPQHF. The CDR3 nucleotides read TGTGCCAGCAGTTTCCGTCCGGGTCAGCCCCAGCATTTT.

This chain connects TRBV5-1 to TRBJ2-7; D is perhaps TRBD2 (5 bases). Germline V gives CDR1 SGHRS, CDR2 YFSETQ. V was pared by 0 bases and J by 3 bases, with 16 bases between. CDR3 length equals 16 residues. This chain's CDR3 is CASSLASGISGYEQYF. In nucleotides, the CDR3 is TGCGCCAGCAGCTTGGCGTCCGGGATTTCCGGCTACGAGCAGTACTTC.

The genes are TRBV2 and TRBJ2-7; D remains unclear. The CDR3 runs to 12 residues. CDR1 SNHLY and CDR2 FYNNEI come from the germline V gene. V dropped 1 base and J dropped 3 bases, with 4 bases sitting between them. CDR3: CASSEVLYEQYF. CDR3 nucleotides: TGTGCCAGCAGTGAAGTTCTCTACGAGCAGTACTTC.

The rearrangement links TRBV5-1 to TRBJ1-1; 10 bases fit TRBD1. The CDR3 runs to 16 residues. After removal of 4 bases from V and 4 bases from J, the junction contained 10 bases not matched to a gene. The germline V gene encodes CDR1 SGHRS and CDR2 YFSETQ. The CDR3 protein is CASSPPGTGASTEAFF. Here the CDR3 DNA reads TGCGCCAGCAGCCCTCCCGGGACAGGGGCGAGCACTGAAGCTTTCTTT.

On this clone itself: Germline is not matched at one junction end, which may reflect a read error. The chain's CDR3 is CASSPLLGTGVF. DNA of the CDR3: TGTGCCAGCAGCCCCCTCTTGGGGACAGGAGTTTTC. The rearrangement uses TRBV3-1 (or the pseudogene TRBV3-2) and TRBJ1-2; 8 bases align to TRBD1. Germline assignment: CDR1 LGHDT and CDR2 YNNKEL (reference sequence). The CDR3 is 12 amino acids.

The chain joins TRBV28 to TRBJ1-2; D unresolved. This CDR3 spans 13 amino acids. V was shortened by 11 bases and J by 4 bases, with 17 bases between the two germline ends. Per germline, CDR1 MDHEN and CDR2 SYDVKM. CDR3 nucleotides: TGTGCCGCCGGCGAGAGACGGGGCTATGGCTACACCTTC. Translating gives CAAGERRGYGYTF.

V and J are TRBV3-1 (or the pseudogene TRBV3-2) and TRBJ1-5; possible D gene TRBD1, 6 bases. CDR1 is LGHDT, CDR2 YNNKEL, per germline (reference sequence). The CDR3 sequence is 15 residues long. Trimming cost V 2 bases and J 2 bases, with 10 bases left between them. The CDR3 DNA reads TGTGCCAGCAGCCAAACAGGGAATCGCAATCAGCCCCAGCATTTT. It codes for CASSQTGNRNQPQHF.

The CDR3 loop is CASSIEGLAAKNIQYF. CDR3 nucleotides: TGTGCCAGTAGTATAGAGGGACTAGCGGCCAAAAACATTCAGTACTTC. The rearrangement joins TRBV19 to TRBJ2-4; TRBD2 aligns across 10 bases. Germline loops: CDR1 LNHDA, CDR2 SQIVND (reference sequence). After removal of 0 bases from V and 1 base from J, the junction contained 0 bases not matched to a gene. This CDR3 comprises 16 residues.

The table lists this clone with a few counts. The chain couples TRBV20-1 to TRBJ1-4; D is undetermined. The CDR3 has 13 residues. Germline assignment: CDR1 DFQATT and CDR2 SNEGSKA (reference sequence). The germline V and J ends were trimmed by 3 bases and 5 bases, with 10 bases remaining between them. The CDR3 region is CSASSPSNEKLFF. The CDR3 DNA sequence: TGCAGTGCTAGTTCGCCGAGCAATGAAAAACTGTTTTTT.

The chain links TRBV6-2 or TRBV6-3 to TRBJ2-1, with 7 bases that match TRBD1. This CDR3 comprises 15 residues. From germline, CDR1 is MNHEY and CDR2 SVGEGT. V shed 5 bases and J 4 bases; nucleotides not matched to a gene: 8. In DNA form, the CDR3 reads TGTGCCAGCAGTACCGGGACAGATAAGTACAATGAGCAGTTCTTC. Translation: CASSTGTDKYNEQFF.

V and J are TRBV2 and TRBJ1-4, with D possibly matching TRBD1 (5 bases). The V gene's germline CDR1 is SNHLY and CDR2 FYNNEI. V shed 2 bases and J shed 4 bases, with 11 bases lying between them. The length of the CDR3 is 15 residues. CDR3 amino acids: CASSEQGAVNEKLFF. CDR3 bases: TGTGCCAGCAGTGAACAAGGGGCAGTTAATGAAAAACTGTTTTTT.

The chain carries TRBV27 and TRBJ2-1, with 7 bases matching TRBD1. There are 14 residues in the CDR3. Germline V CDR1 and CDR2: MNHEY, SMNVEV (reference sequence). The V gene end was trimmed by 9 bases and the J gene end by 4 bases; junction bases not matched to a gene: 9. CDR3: CASRTLGQYNEQFF. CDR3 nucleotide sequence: TGTGCCAGTAGAACTTTGGGACAGTACAATGAGCAGTTCTTC.

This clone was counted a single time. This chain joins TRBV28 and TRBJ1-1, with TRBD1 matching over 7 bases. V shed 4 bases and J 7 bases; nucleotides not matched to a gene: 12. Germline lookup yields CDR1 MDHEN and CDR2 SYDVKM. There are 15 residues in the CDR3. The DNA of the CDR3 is TGTGCCAGCAGTTCCGCTCCCGACAGGGTATTTGAAGCTTTCTTT. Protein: CASSSAPDRVFEAFF.

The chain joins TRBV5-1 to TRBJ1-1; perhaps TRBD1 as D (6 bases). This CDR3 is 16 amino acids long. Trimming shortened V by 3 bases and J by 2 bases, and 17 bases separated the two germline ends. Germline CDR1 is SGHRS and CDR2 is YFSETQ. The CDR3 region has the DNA TGCGCCAGCAGCTCGGGGACGAGCGGGACAAACACTGAAGCTTTCTTT. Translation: CASSSGTSGTNTEAFF.

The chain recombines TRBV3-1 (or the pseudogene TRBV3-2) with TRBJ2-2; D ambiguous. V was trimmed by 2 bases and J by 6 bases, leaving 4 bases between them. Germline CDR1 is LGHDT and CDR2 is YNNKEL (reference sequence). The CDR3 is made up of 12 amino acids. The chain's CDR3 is CASSQTAGELFF. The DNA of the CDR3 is TGTGCCAGCAGCCAAACAGCCGGGGAGCTGTTTTTT.

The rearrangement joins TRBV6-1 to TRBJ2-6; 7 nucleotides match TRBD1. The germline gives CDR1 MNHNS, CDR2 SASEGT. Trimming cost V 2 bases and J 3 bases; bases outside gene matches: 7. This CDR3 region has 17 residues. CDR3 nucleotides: TGTGCCAGCAGTGAAAAGTCCACAGGGGTTGGGGCCAACGTCCTGACTTTC. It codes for CASSEKSTGVGANVLTF.

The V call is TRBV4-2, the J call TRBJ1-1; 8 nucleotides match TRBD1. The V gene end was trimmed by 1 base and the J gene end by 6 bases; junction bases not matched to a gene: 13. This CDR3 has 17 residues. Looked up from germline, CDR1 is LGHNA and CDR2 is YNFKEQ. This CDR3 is CASSQVPGGALNAEAFF. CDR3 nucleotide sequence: TGTGCCAGCAGCCAAGTGCCAGGGGGCGCTTTGAATGCTGAAGCTTTCTTT.

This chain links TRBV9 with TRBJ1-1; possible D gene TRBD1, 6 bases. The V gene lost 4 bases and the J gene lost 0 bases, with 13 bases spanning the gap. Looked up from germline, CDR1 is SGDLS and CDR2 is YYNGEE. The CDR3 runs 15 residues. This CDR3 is CASSKVDRMNTEAFF. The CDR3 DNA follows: TGTGCCAGCAGCAAAGTCGACAGGATGAACACTGAAGCTTTCTTT.

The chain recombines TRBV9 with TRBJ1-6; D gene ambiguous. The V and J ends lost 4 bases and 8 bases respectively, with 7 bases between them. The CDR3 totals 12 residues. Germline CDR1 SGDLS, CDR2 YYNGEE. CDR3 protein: CASSSPDSPLHF. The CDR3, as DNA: TGTGCCAGCAGCTCCCCTGATTCACCCCTCCACTTT.

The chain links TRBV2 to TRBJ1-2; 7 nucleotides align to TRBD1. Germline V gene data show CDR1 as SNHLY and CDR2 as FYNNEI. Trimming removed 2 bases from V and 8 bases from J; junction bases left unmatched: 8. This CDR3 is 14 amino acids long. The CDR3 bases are TGTGCCAGCAGTGAATATTCCAGGGGGTACGGCTACACCTTC. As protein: CASSEYSRGYGYTF.

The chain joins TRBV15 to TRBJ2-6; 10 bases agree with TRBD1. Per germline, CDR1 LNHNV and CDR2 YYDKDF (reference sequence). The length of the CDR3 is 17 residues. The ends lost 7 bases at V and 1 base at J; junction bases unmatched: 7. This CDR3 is CATTVRQGASGANVLTF. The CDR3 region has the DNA TGTGCCACCACAGTCCGACAGGGGGCTTCTGGGGCCAACGTCCTGACTTTC.

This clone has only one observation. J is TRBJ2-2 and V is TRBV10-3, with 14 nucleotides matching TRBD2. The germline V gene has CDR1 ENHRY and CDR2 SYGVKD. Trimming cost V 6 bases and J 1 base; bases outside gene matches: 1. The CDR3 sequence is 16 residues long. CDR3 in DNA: TGTGCCATCAGGGGGACTAGCGGGAGGAACACCGGGGAGCTGTTTTTT. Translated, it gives CAIRGTSGRNTGELFF.

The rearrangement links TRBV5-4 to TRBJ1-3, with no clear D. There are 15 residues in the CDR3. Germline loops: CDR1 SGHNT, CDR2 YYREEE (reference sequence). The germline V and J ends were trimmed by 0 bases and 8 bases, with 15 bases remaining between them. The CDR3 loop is CASSLGGRYGDTIYF. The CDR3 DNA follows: TGTGCCAGCAGCTTGGGGGGTCGCTACGGGGACACCATATATTTT.

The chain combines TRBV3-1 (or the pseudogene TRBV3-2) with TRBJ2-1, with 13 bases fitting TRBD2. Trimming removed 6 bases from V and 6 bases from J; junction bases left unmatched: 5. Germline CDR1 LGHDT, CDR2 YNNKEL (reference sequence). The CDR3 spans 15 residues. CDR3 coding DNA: TGTGCCAGCAGTTACGGACTAGCGGGAGTCAATGAGCAGTTCTTC. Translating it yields CASSYGLAGVNEQFF.